These 14 T cell receptor beta chains came from one sample sequenced in a study of T cells in localized non-small cell lung cancer. Clones were sequenced by immunoSEQ multiplex PCR, and TCRdb holds only the in-frame ones, with some missing. The sample lists 2,000 to 2,500 clones, under 35% occurring once. This material consisted of normal lung tissue next to the tumor, taken before any cancer treatment. The source is a male donor older than 55 with stage I squamous cell lung carcinoma.

This clone was detected a few times. This chain links TRBV11-3 with TRBJ2-2, with D tentatively TRBD1 (5 bases). Looked up from germline, CDR1 is SGHNT and CDR2 is YENEEA. The CDR3 is 14 amino acids. Trimming took off 7 bases at V and 1 base at J, with 10 bases between the two ends. CDR3 coding DNA: TGTGCCAGCATCAGAGGACAGAACACCGGGGAGCTGTTTTTT. Translating gives CASIRGQNTGELFF.

This clone was picked up a small number of times. This chain links TRBV5-1 with TRBJ1-1, with TRBD1 as a possible D gene (6 bases). Germline V gene data show CDR1 as SGHRS and CDR2 as YFSETQ. Between the trimmed V and J ends, which lost 4 bases and 0 bases, there was a span of 10 bases. This CDR3 has 14 residues. The CDR3 DNA sequence: TGCGCCAGCAGCCTAGGGGGGGTGAACACTGAAGCTTTCTTT. Protein sequence: CASSLGGVNTEAFF.

The chain links TRBV19 to TRBJ1-1; D might be TRBD1 (5 bases). In germline, CDR1 is LNHDA, CDR2 SQIVND (reference sequence). Trimming took off 4 bases at V and 5 bases at J, with 14 bases between the two ends. This CDR3 is built from 14 residues. The CDR3: CASSSQGGVTEAFF. CDR3 DNA sequence: TGTGCCAGTAGTAGTCAGGGAGGAGTTACTGAAGCTTTCTTT.

This chain uses TRBV29-1 with TRBJ1-2, with no clear D. Trimming removed 3 bases from V and 3 bases from J, with 8 bases in between. CDR1 SQVTM and CDR2 ANQGSEA come from the germline V gene. The CDR3 contains 12 residues. Here the CDR3 DNA reads TGCAGCGTTGATGACAAATACTATGGCTACACCTTC. Translated, it gives CSVDDKYYGYTF.

The rearrangement links TRBV30 to TRBJ2-1, with TRBD1 matching 8 bases. The germline gives CDR1 GTSNPN, CDR2 SVGIG (reference sequence). CDR3 length: 15 residues. Trimming at V came to 1 base and at J to 7 bases, leaving 9 bases not matched to a gene. The DNA for the CDR3 is TGTGCCTGGAGTGAATTGGACAGGGCGGGAAATGAGCAGTTCTTC. This gives the protein CAWSELDRAGNEQFF.

This chain uses TRBV19 with TRBJ1-2; TRBD1 aligns across 8 bases. This CDR3 contains 12 residues. Germline lookup yields CDR1 LNHDA and CDR2 SQIVND (reference sequence). CDR3 in amino acids: CAAQGAVYGYTF. In nucleotides, the CDR3 is TGTGCTGCCCAGGGGGCTGTCTATGGCTACACCTTC. Full variable domain (rest looked up from reference TRBV19 and TRBJ1-2): DGGITQSPKYLFRKEGQNVTLSCEQNLNHDAMYWYRQDPGQGLRLIYYSQIVNDFQKGDIAEGYSVSREKKESFPLTVTSAQKNPTAFYLCAAQGAVYGYTFGSGTRLTVV.

The J gene is TRBJ2-7, the V gene TRBV6-8; tentative D call: TRBD1 (6 bases). The CDR3 runs 12 residues. Germline assignment: CDR1 MNHGY and CDR2 SAAAGT. V lost 9 bases and J 3 bases, leaving 12 bases between the germline ends. DNA for the CDR3: TGTGCCAGTTCGACAGGCCGCTACGAGCAGTACTTC. This gives the protein CASSTGRYEQYF.

The chain links TRBV5-1 to TRBJ1-1, with D unresolved. Germline loops: CDR1 SGHRS, CDR2 YFSETQ. The CDR3 is 14 amino acids. Trimming took 0 bases from V and 1 from J, leaving 7 bases between them. The CDR3 region is CASSLGEWNTEAFF. The CDR3 DNA sequence: TGCGCCAGCAGCTTGGGGGAATGGAACACTGAAGCTTTCTTT.

This clone appeared many times. J is TRBJ1-1 and V is TRBV9, with D perhaps matching TRBD1 (5 bases). V lost 4 bases and J 6 bases, leaving 13 bases between the germline ends. The V gene's germline CDR1 is SGDLS and CDR2 YYNGEE. This CDR3 is built from 13 residues. CDR3 bases: TGTGCCAGCAGCCTACATGAGGGACCTGAAGCTTTCTTT. Its protein is CASSLHEGPEAFF.

This clone was found a few times. The rearrangement links TRBV19 to TRBJ1-6; weak D call: TRBD1 (6 bases). V lost 3 bases to trimming and J lost 8 bases, with 14 bases between them. This CDR3 has 15 amino acids. Germline V gene lookup returns CDR1 LNHDA and CDR2 SQIVND (reference sequence). The CDR3 DNA is TGTGCCAGTAGTATGGGGGCAGAAATTTATTCACCCCTCCACTTT. Translating gives CASSMGAEIYSPLHF.

J is TRBJ2-3 and V is TRBV11-3, with 16 bases fitting TRBD2. V gave up 5 bases and J gave up 3 bases; unmatched junction bases: 5. Per germline, CDR1 SGHNT and CDR2 YENEEA. The CDR3 spans 17 residues. The CDR3 here is CASSQGLAGGLTDTQYF. CDR3 sequence (DNA): TGTGCCAGCAGCCAGGGACTAGCGGGAGGGCTAACAGATACGCAGTATTTT.

This clone is large. This rearrangement joins TRBV6-8 to TRBJ2-2, with D uncertain. Germline V lookup: CDR1 MNHGY, CDR2 SAAAGT. The CDR3 is made up of 12 amino acids. Trimming pared 5 bases from V and 3 bases from J, leaving 4 bases between. The DNA of the CDR3 is TGTGCCAGCAGTCTCCACACCGGGGAGCTGTTTTTT. As protein: CASSLHTGELFF.

The chain's CDR3 is CAWRRTSGTGELFF. CDR3 DNA: TGTGCCTGGAGAAGGACTTCCGGAACCGGGGAGCTGTTTTTT. V and J are TRBV30 and TRBJ2-2; the D gene is possibly TRBD2 (5 bases). This CDR3 has 14 residues. Germline CDR1 and CDR2: GTSNPN and SVGIG (reference sequence). The ends were cut back, 3 bases at V and 5 bases at J, with 13 bases in the middle.

This clone was recorded a few times. The chain has TRBV18 and TRBJ2-7, with 9 positions matching TRBD1. Germline V gives CDR1 KGHSH, CDR2 LQKENI. This CDR3 is built from 17 residues. V was pared by 2 bases and J by 3 bases, with 11 bases of the junction left unmatched. The CDR3 reads CASSPTGQGDSYYEQYF. The CDR3 DNA follows: TGTGCCAGCTCACCAACGGGACAGGGTGACTCTTACTACGAGCAGTACTTC. The entire variable domain, with the rest obtained from reference TRBV18 and TRBJ2-7, is as follows: NAGVMQNPRHLVRRRGQEARLRCSPMKGHSHVYWYRQLPEEGLKFMVYLQKENIIDESGMPKERFSAEFPKEGPSILRIQQVVRGDSAAYFCASSPTGQGDSYYEQYFGPGTRLTVT.